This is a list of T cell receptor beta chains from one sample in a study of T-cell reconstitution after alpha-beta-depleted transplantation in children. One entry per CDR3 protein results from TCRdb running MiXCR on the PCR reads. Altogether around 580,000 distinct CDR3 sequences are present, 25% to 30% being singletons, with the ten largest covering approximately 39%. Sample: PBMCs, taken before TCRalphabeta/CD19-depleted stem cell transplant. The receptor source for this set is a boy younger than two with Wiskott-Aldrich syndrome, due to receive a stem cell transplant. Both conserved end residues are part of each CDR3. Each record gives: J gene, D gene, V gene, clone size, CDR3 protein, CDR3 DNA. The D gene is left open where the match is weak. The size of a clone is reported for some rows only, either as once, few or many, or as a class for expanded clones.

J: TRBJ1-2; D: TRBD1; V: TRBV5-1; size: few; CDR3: CASSLTSQGPSYGYTF; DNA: TGCGCCAGCAGCTTGACATCACAGGGGCCCAGCTATGGCTACACCTTC
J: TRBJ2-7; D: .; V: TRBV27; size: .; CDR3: CASSFMGTSPYEQYF; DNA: TGTGCCAGCAGTTTTATGGGGACGAGTCCCTACGAGCAGTACTTC
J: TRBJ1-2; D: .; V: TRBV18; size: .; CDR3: CASSPLQGPYGYTF; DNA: TGTGCCAGCTCACCACTACAGGGTCCGTATGGCTACACCTTC
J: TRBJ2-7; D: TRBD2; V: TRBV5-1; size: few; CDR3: CASSPGLVAYEQYF; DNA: TGCGCCAGCAGCCCTGGACTAGTAGCCTACGAGCAGTACTTC
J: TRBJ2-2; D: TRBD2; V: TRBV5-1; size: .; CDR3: CASSLYPAGAGELFF; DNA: TGCGCCAGCAGCTTGTACCCAGCGGGAGCCGGGGAGCTGTTTTTT
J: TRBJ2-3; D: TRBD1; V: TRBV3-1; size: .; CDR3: CASSQDSGTVSTDTQYF; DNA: TGTGCCAGCAGCCAAGATTCCGGGACAGTAAGCACAGATACGCAGTATTTT
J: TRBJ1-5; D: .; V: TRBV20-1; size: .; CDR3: CSASNPGSNQPQHF; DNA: TGCAGTGCTTCGAACCCGGGATCCAATCAGCCCCAGCATTTT
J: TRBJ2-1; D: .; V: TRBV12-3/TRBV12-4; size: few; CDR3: CASGLRLSAYNEQFF; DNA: TGTGCCAGCGGTCTGAGACTATCCGCCTACAATGAGCAGTTCTTC
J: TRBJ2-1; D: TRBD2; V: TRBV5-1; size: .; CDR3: CASRRTGTSTPNEQFF; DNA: TGCGCCAGCAGACGCACTGGGACTAGTACCCCCAATGAGCAGTTCTTC
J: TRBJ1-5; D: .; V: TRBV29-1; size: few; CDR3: CSVAGSSNQPQHF; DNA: TGCAGCGTTGCAGGGAGCAGCAATCAGCCCCAGCATTTT
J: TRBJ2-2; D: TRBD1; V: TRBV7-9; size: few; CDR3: CASSNRDRDYTGELFF; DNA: TGTGCCAGCAGCAACCGGGACAGGGACTACACCGGGGAGCTGTTTTTT
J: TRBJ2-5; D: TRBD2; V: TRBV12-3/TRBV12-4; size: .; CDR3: CASNPTSGNPETQYF; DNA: TGTGCCAGCAACCCGACTAGCGGGAATCCAGAGACCCAGTACTTC
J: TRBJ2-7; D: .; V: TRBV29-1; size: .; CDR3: CSVDDGYEQYF; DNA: TGCAGCGTTGACGACGGCTACGAGCAGTACTTC
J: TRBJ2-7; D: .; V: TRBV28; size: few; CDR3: CASSWTGATYEQYF; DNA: TGTGCCAGCAGTTGGACCGGCGCCACCTACGAGCAGTACTTC
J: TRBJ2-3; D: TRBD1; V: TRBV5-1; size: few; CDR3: CASSFTGGNRDTQYF; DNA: TGCGCCAGCAGCTTTACAGGGGGGAATAGAGATACGCAGTATTTT
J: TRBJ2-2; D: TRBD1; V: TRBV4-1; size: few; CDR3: CASSQTGGKTGELFF; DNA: TGCGCCAGCAGCCAAACAGGGGGGAAAACCGGGGAGCTGTTTTTT
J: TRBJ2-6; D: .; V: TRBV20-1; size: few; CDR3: CSATGDGANVLTF; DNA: TGCAGTGCTACAGGGGACGGGGCCAACGTCCTGACTTTC
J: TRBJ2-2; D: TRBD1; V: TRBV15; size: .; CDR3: CATSRGQGAGTGELFF; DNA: TGTGCCACCAGCAGAGGGCAGGGGGCGGGAACCGGGGAGCTGTTTTTT
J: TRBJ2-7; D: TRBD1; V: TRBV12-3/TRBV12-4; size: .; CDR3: CASSRGPQQYF; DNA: TGTGCCAGCAGCAGGGGGCCCCAACAGTACTTC
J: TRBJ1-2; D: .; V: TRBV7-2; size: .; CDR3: CASSPGDFINYGYTF; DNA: TGTGCCAGCAGCCCCGGGGACTTTATTAACTATGGCTACACCTTC
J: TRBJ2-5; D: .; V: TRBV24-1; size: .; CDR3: CATSDFPQGQETQYF; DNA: TGTGCCACCAGTGATTTTCCGCAGGGACAAGAGACCCAGTACTTC
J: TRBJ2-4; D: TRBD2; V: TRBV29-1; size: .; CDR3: CSVFSREVQNIQYF; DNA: TGCAGCGTGTTCTCGCGGGAGGTCCAGAACATTCAGTACTTC
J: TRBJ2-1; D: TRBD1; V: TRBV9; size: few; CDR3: CASSVVGTGGNNEQFF; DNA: TGTGCCAGCAGCGTAGTGGGGACAGGGGGCAACAATGAGCAGTTCTTC
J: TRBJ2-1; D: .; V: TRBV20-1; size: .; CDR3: CSARDGAISYNEQFF; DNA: TGCAGTGCTAGAGACGGAGCGATCTCCTACAATGAGCAGTTCTTC
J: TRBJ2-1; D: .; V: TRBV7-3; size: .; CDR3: CASSMTGTYNEQFF; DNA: TGTGCCAGCAGCATGACCGGGACCTACAATGAGCAGTTCTTC
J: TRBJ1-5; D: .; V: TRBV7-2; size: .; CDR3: CASSLAGTYSNQPQHF; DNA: TGTGCCAGCAGCTTGGCCGGGACATATAGCAATCAGCCCCAGCATTTT
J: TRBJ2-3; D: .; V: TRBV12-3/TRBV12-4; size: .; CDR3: CASRQFRHADTQYF; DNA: TGTGCCAGCAGGCAGTTCCGGCACGCAGATACGCAGTATTTT
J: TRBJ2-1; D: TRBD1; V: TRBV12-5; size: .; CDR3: CASGLQGGEQFF; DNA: TGTGCTAGTGGTTTACAGGGGGGTGAGCAGTTCTTC
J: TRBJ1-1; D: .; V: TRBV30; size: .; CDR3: CARRLGAQGAEAFF; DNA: TGTGCCCGGAGGTTGGGTGCGCAGGGCGCTGAAGCTTTCTTT
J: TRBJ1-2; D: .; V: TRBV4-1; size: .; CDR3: CASSQDWLNYGYTF; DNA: TGCGCCAGCAGCCAAGATTGGCTTAACTATGGCTACACCTTC